The rows below give T cell receptor beta chains drawn from one sample of a study of Ad26.COV2.S vaccination and SARS-CoV-2 variants. TCRdb's table, derived via immunoSEQ multiplex PCR, lists solely in-frame clones and lacks some. The data hold 300,000 to 350,000 clones, with about 86% observed a single time. This material consisted of peripheral blood, taken in a trial of Ad26.COV2.S vaccine versus placebo. The receptors were gathered from a person between 18 and 59 years old who received the Ad26.COV2.S COVID-19 vaccine or a placebo. Each CDR3 is given with its conserved first and last residue. The order of the fields is V gene, D gene, J gene, CDR3 DNA, CDR3 protein. A D gene is named only where the DNA matches it firmly.

v_gene: TRBV19
d_gene: NA
j_gene: TRBJ1-1
CDR3nt: TGTGCCAGTAGTATATATGGGACGAACACTGAAGCTTTCTTT
CDR3aa: CASSIYGTNTEAFF

v_gene: TRBV29-1
d_gene: TRBD1
j_gene: TRBJ2-2
CDR3nt: TGCAGCGCGACAGGGAGGAACACCGGGGAGCTGTTTTTT
CDR3aa: CSATGRNTGELFF

v_gene: TRBV3-1/TRBV3-2
d_gene: NA
j_gene: TRBJ1-3
CDR3nt: TGTGCCAGCAGCCACAGGCAAATTTCTGGAAACACCATATATTTT
CDR3aa: CASSHRQISGNTIYF

v_gene: TRBV6-6
d_gene: NA
j_gene: TRBJ2-5
CDR3nt: TGTGCCAGCAGCCCCTTCCCGAGGAGATCTCTACCTTTAACGATCCAAGAGACCCAGTACTTC
CDR3aa: CASSPFPRRSLPLTIQETQYF

v_gene: TRBV11-2
d_gene: NA
j_gene: TRBJ1-1
CDR3nt: TGTGCCAGCAGCTTAGATACCGGGGGGCTGGCTTTCTTT
CDR3aa: CASSLDTGGLAFF

v_gene: TRBV30
d_gene: NA
j_gene: TRBJ1-6
CDR3nt: TGTGCCTGGAGTGTAGGGGCGCTCTCACCCCTCCACTTT
CDR3aa: CAWSVGALSPLHF

v_gene: TRBV5-1
d_gene: NA
j_gene: TRBJ2-1
CDR3nt: TGCGCCAGCAGCCCCGGAGGGGGGCTGTCCTACAATGAGCAGTTCTTC
CDR3aa: CASSPGGGLSYNEQFF

v_gene: TRBV5-1
d_gene: TRBD1
j_gene: TRBJ2-2
CDR3nt: TGCGCCAGCAGCCCCGGGACAGTCAACACCGGGGAGCTGTTTTTT
CDR3aa: CASSPGTVNTGELFF

v_gene: TRBV7-2
d_gene: NA
j_gene: TRBJ2-5
CDR3nt: TGTGCCAGCAGTGCCGACCCCTCTCCATTCCAAGAGACCCAGTACTTC
CDR3aa: CASSADPSPFQETQYF

v_gene: TRBV6-5
d_gene: NA
j_gene: TRBJ1-5
CDR3nt: TGTGCCAGCAGTTACGACGATGCCCCAGGTTGGCCCCAGCATTTT
CDR3aa: CASSYDDAPGWPQHF

v_gene: TRBV19
d_gene: TRBD1
j_gene: TRBJ1-2
CDR3nt: TGTGCCAGTAGTAGCCGGGACAGGGGTCCTCCTCCTTATGGCTACACCTTC
CDR3aa: CASSSRDRGPPPYGYTF

v_gene: TRBV4-3
d_gene: NA
j_gene: TRBJ2-1
CDR3nt: TGCGCCAGCAGCCAGGAGCTCGGGTCCTACAATGAGCAGTTCTTC
CDR3aa: CASSQELGSYNEQFF

v_gene: TRBV7-9
d_gene: TRBD1
j_gene: TRBJ1-2
CDR3nt: TGTGCCAGCAGTTTACCCGGGACAGCCTATGGCTACACCTTC
CDR3aa: CASSLPGTAYGYTF

v_gene: TRBV4-3
d_gene: NA
j_gene: TRBJ1-6
CDR3nt: TGCGCCAGCAGCCACGACATTAATTCACCCCTCCACTTT
CDR3aa: CASSHDINSPLHF

v_gene: TRBV29-1
d_gene: NA
j_gene: TRBJ1-2
CDR3nt: TGCAGCGTTGAAGAGTGGACAGCTACTAACTATGGCTACACCTTC
CDR3aa: CSVEEWTATNYGYTF

v_gene: TRBV7-9
d_gene: TRBD1
j_gene: TRBJ2-2
CDR3nt: TGTGCCAGCAGCTTCCGGGACAGGGGGACCGGGGAGCTGTTTTTT
CDR3aa: CASSFRDRGTGELFF

v_gene: TRBV2
d_gene: TRBD1
j_gene: TRBJ1-6
CDR3nt: TGTGCCAGCAGTTTGGAAGGGACAGGGTCTAATTCACCCCTCCACTTT
CDR3aa: CASSLEGTGSNSPLHF